The next 21 T cell receptor beta chains were all read from a single sample in a study of cytomegalovirus exposure and HLA in healthy donors. Vbeta (60) and Jbeta (13) primers were used in the PCR. Assay used: immunoSEQ multiplex PCR; TCRdb lists only in-frame clones, some missing. The sample yields more than 100,000 clones, roughly 66% seen once. Specimen: PBMCs. Receptor source: a man between 18 and 29 years old in good health and CMV-seronegative.

The rearrangement uses TRBV5-1 and TRBJ1-4, with a tentative D call TRBD1 (5 bases). CDR1 SGHRS and CDR2 YFSETQ come from the germline V gene. This CDR3 has 15 residues. Trimming pared 3 bases from V and 8 bases from J, leaving 17 bases between. CDR3 region: CASSYKGPGGEKLFF. CDR3 nucleotide sequence: TGCGCCAGCAGCTACAAAGGTCCGGGGGGGGAAAAACTGTTTTTT.

The J gene is TRBJ2-7, the V gene TRBV15; D is possibly TRBD2 (6 bases). From germline, CDR1 is LNHNV and CDR2 YYDKDF (reference sequence). The V and J ends lost 0 bases and 1 base respectively, with 13 bases between them. The CDR3 extends over 16 amino acids. The CDR3 sequence: CATSRDRVSGSYEQYF. CDR3 DNA sequence: TGTGCCACCAGCAGAGATCGGGTTAGCGGATCCTACGAGCAGTACTTC.

This clone showed up just a few times. This sequence joins TRBV5-1 and TRBJ2-5, with D possibly TRBD2 on 6 matching bases. The germline V and J ends were trimmed by 1 base and 5 bases, with 15 bases remaining between them. The CDR3 length is 15 residues. Per germline, CDR1 SGHRS and CDR2 YFSETQ. DNA for the CDR3: TGCGCCAGCAGCTTGAATGGGGCGGGGAGTGAGACCCAGTACTTC. Its translation: CASSLNGAGSETQYF.

This clone appeared a few times. This CDR3 reads CASSLSSGLAGAEQFF. The CDR3 DNA is TGTGCCAGCAGCTTGTCGAGTGGGCTAGCGGGGGCTGAGCAGTTCTTC. The genes are TRBV5-4 and TRBJ2-1; 10 nucleotides agree with TRBD2. CDR1 SGHNT and CDR2 YYREEE come from the germline V gene (reference sequence). The CDR3 consists of 16 residues. V shed 1 base, J shed 9 bases, and the junction held 10 bases outside the gene matches.

The V and J genes are TRBV2 and TRBJ1-5, with TRBD1 matching 7 bases. Trimming at V came to 7 bases and at J to 7 bases, leaving 7 bases not matched to a gene. The CDR3 is 13 residues long. Germline lookup yields CDR1 SNHLY and CDR2 FYNNEI. The CDR3 sequence is CASKEQGKQPQHF. The CDR3 DNA reads TGTGCCAGCAAGGAACAGGGGAAACAGCCCCAGCATTTT.

This clone turned up a few times. The rearrangement uses TRBV6-6 and TRBJ2-7; 7 bases align to TRBD1. Losses at the gene ends were 8 bases for V and 3 bases for J; bases not matched to a gene: 10. The germline CDR1 and CDR2 sequences are MNHNY and SVGAGI (reference sequence). The CDR3 extends over 14 amino acids. CDR3 nucleotides: TGTGCCAGCGGTAAAAGGACAGGCTTCTACGAGCAGTACTTC. As protein: CASGKRTGFYEQYF.

The count of this clone is one. The V gene is TRBV14, the J gene TRBJ2-5; D might be TRBD1 (6 bases). The CDR3 totals 15 residues. Germline CDR1 and CDR2: SGHDN and FVKESK. The germline V and J ends were trimmed by 3 bases and 2 bases, with 13 bases remaining between them. The CDR3 protein is CASSQVTGIQETQYF. DNA of the CDR3: TGTGCCAGCAGCCAGGTTACAGGGATACAAGAGACCCAGTACTTC.

This clone was recorded once. The V and J genes are TRBV5-1 and TRBJ2-6; tentatively, D is TRBD1 (6 bases). Germline V lookup: CDR1 SGHRS, CDR2 YFSETQ. V was pared by 1 base and J by 0 bases, with 17 bases between. The CDR3 totals 19 residues. CDR3 sequence reads: CASSLRRGSGSSGANVLTF. The CDR3 DNA sequence: TGCGCCAGCAGCTTGCGTAGGGGGTCGGGTAGCTCTGGGGCCAACGTCCTGACTTTC. Looking up the rest from reference TRBV5-1 and TRBJ2-6 gives the full variable domain: KAGVTQTPRYLIKTRGQQVTLSCSPISGHRSVSWYQQTPGQGLQFLFEYFSETQRNKGNFPGRFSGRQFSNSRSEMNVSTLELGDSALYLCASSLRRGSGSSGANVLTFGAGSRLTVL.

J is TRBJ2-7 and V is TRBV6-5; perhaps TRBD1 as D (6 bases). The V gene's germline CDR1 is MNHEY and CDR2 SVGAGI. Between the trimmed V and J ends, which lost 4 bases and 4 bases, there was a span of 20 bases. The CDR3 contains 16 residues. The CDR3 reads CASSFDAGTLLYEQYF. CDR3 nucleotide sequence: TGTGCCAGCAGTTTCGACGCCGGGACACTTCTTTACGAGCAGTACTTC.

This rearrangement joins TRBV5-1 to TRBJ2-3; 10 nucleotides agree with TRBD2. The germline V gene has CDR1 SGHRS and CDR2 YFSETQ. The length of the CDR3 is 16 residues. The V segment lost 5 bases and the J segment 6 bases; nucleotides outside the gene matches: 12. In nucleotides, the CDR3 is TGCGCCAGCAGATCCGCCCCTAGCGGGAGTAGGGATACGCAGTATTTT. This translates into CASRSAPSGSRDTQYF. The variable domain in full, with the rest retrieved from reference TRBV5-1 and TRBJ2-3, is KAGVTQTPRYLIKTRGQQVTLSCSPISGHRSVSWYQQTPGQGLQFLFEYFSETQRNKGNFPGRFSGRQFSNSRSEMNVSTLELGDSALYLCASRSAPSGSRDTQYFGPGTRLTVL.

The chain joins TRBV5-1 to TRBJ1-2; 7 nucleotides agree with TRBD1. The germline CDR1 and CDR2 sequences are SGHRS and YFSETQ. The ends lost 4 bases at V and 5 bases at J; junction bases unmatched: 8. This CDR3 comprises 14 residues. CDR3 bases: TGCGCCAGCAGCACCATGGAGGGGGCATATGGCTACACCTTC. This gives the protein CASSTMEGAYGYTF.

This chain connects TRBV29-1 to TRBJ2-7; D is perhaps TRBD2 (5 bases). This CDR3 contains 14 residues. The V and J ends lost 4 bases and 2 bases respectively, with 15 bases between them. Germline V gives CDR1 SQVTM, CDR2 ANQGSEA. CDR3 sequence: CSVVRASSTYEQYF. Here the CDR3 DNA reads TGCAGCGTTGTCCGTGCTAGCAGTACCTACGAGCAGTACTTC.

A few counts support this clone. V gene TRBV6-6 combines with J gene TRBJ2-7; tentatively, D is TRBD2 (6 bases). The CDR3 contains 15 residues. In germline, CDR1 is MNHNY, CDR2 SVGAGI (reference sequence). The V end lost 2 bases, the J end lost 0 bases, and 11 bases lay between the germline ends. CDR3 DNA: TGTGCCAGCAGTTACCGGGAGTCCAGCTCCTACGAGCAGTACTTC. It codes for CASSYRESSSYEQYF.

In this sample, this clone turned up once. This sequence joins TRBV28 and TRBJ1-5; possible D gene TRBD1, 5 bases. Germline CDR1 reads MDHEN; CDR2 reads SYDVKM. The CDR3 has 12 amino acids. The V end was cut by 8 bases, the J end by 7 bases, with 12 bases between. CDR3 DNA: TGTGCCAGCGGGGGGTATCCGCAGCCCCAGCATTTT. Amino acid sequence: CASGGYPQPQHF.

The rearrangement uses TRBV9 and TRBJ2-7, with a weak D call TRBD2 (6 bases). Germline CDR1 is SGDLS and CDR2 is YYNGEE. The CDR3 runs to 14 residues. Trimming stripped 1 base from V and 0 bases from J, with 8 bases between. Here the CDR3 reads CASSVRGSSYEQYF. For the CDR3, the DNA is TGTGCCAGCAGCGTACGGGGGAGCTCCTACGAGCAGTACTTC.

The chain recombines TRBV5-1 with TRBJ1-1; the D is unclear. Between the trimmed V and J ends, which lost 0 bases and 1 base, there was a span of 4 bases. Germline loops: CDR1 SGHRS, CDR2 YFSETQ. The CDR3 consists of 13 residues. The CDR3 loop is CASSLVRNTEAFF. DNA of the CDR3: TGCGCCAGCAGCTTGGTTAGGAACACTGAAGCTTTCTTT.

The chain recombines TRBV29-1 with TRBJ1-2; weak D call: TRBD1 (5 bases). The CDR3 has 11 residues. Between the trimmed V and J ends, which lost 5 bases and 7 bases, there was a span of 11 bases. Germline V gene lookup returns CDR1 SQVTM and CDR2 ANQGSEA. The CDR3 nucleotides read TGCAGCGTTTCAGGGATGTCTGGCTACACCTTC. Protein sequence: CSVSGMSGYTF.

This chain joins TRBV7-8 and TRBJ2-7; 10 nucleotides match TRBD2. There are 15 residues in the CDR3. Germline V gene lookup returns CDR1 SGHVS and CDR2 FQNEAQ. V gave up 5 bases and J gave up 3 bases; unmatched junction bases: 7. The CDR3 DNA reads TGTGCCAGCAGCCCGTCTAGCGGGAGTTTCTACGAGCAGTACTTC. It translates to CASSPSSGSFYEQYF.

This clone has more than one count but fewer than ten. This sequence joins TRBV11-3 and TRBJ2-3; 9 bases agree with TRBD2. J was trimmed by 5 bases and V by 5 bases; bases with no gene match: 5. CDR3 length: 14 amino acids. CDR1 and CDR2 from the germline V gene are SGHNT and YENEEA. CDR3 protein: CASSPRGGVDTQYF. The CDR3 DNA reads as TGTGCCAGCAGCCCGCGGGGGGGCGTAGATACGCAGTATTTT.

The chain has TRBV4-2 and TRBJ2-1; 7 bases are shared with TRBD2. V lost 0 bases to trimming and J lost 9 bases; unmatched junction nucleotides: 8. Germline V CDR1 and CDR2: LGHNA, YNFKEQ. The CDR3 runs to 15 residues. For the CDR3, the DNA is TGTGCCAGCAGCCAAGAGGCCGGTAGCGGGCGTGAGCAGTTCTTC. Encoded protein: CASSQEAGSGREQFF.

This chain joins TRBV6-1 and TRBJ1-1; D is perhaps TRBD1 (5 bases). Looked up from germline, CDR1 is MNHNS and CDR2 is SASEGT. The CDR3 is made up of 16 amino acids. Trimming pared 3 bases from V and 7 bases from J, leaving 21 bases between. The CDR3 is CASSDLFWGGGGEAFF. DNA of the CDR3: TGTGCCAGCAGTGATCTTTTTTGGGGAGGTGGGGGTGAAGCTTTCTTT.